The clone carrying this T cell receptor (beta chain) has a single count. The data derive from a study of control samples from healthy donors and cancer patients. Assay used: immunoSEQ multiplex PCR; TCRdb lists only in-frame clones, some missing. The sample lists fewer than 200,000 clones, about 86% seen once, with roughly 5.3% in the top ten. The sample taken for sequencing was blood. This TCR came from a woman aged 25 to 39 in good health.

The CDR3: CASSYLQRGSGELFF. For the CDR3, the DNA is TGTGCCAGCAGTTACCTTCAACGGGGCTCCGGGGAGCTGTTTTTT. The V and J genes are TRBV6-5 and TRBJ2-2; D may correspond to TRBD1 or TRBD2 (5 bases each). The germline V and J ends were trimmed by 2 bases and 6 bases, with 13 bases remaining between them. CDR1 MNHEY and CDR2 SVGAGI come from the germline V gene. This CDR3 contains 15 residues.